The 13 T cell receptor beta chains in this list originate from one sample, sequenced in a study of T cell changes during pregnancy in multiple sclerosis. Sequenced by immunoSEQ multiplex PCR; TCRdb stores in-frame clones only, minus some. The sample has 70,000 to 75,000 clones; over 80% are singletons. The material was peripheral blood, obtained before pregnancy. The source is a female donor with multiple sclerosis, enrolled in a pregnancy study.

This chain connects TRBV4-2 to TRBJ2-2, with D possibly matching TRBD2 (7 bases). The CDR3 runs 18 residues. V was shortened by 4 bases and J by 2 bases, with 20 bases between the two germline ends. Germline CDR1 is LGHNA and CDR2 is YNFKEQ. CDR3 sequence: CASSPMGGSGVNTGELFF. CDR3 nucleotides: TGTGCCAGCAGCCCTATGGGAGGGTCAGGGGTCAACACCGGGGAGCTGTTTTTT.

The V and J genes are TRBV9 and TRBJ2-3; weak D call: TRBD2 (5 bases). Germline V lookup: CDR1 SGDLS, CDR2 YYNGEE. The V and J ends lost 0 bases and 3 bases respectively, with 11 bases between them. CDR3 size: 15 residues. CDR3 coding DNA: TGTGCCAGCAGCGTAGAAGAGCGGTTGACAGATACGCAGTATTTT. Encoded protein: CASSVEERLTDTQYF.

Notes on this clone: The sample holds other DNA sequences that translate to the same CDR3. This sequence joins TRBV9 and TRBJ2-1; D might be TRBD2 (6 bases). V was shortened by 0 bases and J by 0 bases, with 10 bases between the two germline ends. The germline V gene encodes CDR1 SGDLS and CDR2 YYNGEE. The CDR3 spans 16 residues. In DNA, the CDR3 is TGTGCCAGCAGCGTAGTGGGGGGAGCCTCCTACAATGAGCAGTTCTTC. It specifies CASSVVGGASYNEQFF.

V gene TRBV7-2 combines with J gene TRBJ2-1; TRBD1 is a possible D gene (6 bases). Germline CDR1 and CDR2: SGHTA and FQGNSA. This CDR3 spans 13 amino acids. V lost 1 base and J 12 bases, leaving 13 bases between the germline ends. The CDR3 DNA follows: TGTGCCAGCAGCTTAGTAGGGGGAGAAATGCAGTTCTTC. It is translated as CASSLVGGEMQFF.

This chain connects TRBV5-4 to TRBJ2-1; TRBD2 matches 8 bases. Unmatched junction bases numbered 3, after V lost 2 bases and J lost 2 bases. This CDR3 spans 15 amino acids. CDR1 SGHNT and CDR2 YYREEE come from the germline V gene (reference sequence). The CDR3 DNA sequence: TGTGCCAGCAGCTTAGGGCGGGAGGCCTACAATGAGCAGTTCTTC. It is translated as CASSLGREAYNEQFF.

The chain has TRBV5-8 and TRBJ2-2; TRBD2 agrees at 8 bases. CDR3 length: 16 amino acids. Germline assignment: CDR1 SGHTS and CDR2 YDEGEE. V dropped 4 bases and J dropped 5; count of bases not matched to a gene: 10. The DNA for the CDR3 is TGTGCCAGCAGCCCCGGACTAGCTGAGGAAACCGGGGAGCTGTTTTTT. It encodes CASSPGLAEETGELFF.

The rearrangement uses TRBV5-1 and TRBJ2-5; 7 nucleotides align to TRBD2. The CDR3 loop spans 14 amino acids. Germline V lookup: CDR1 SGHRS, CDR2 YFSETQ. V lost 4 bases to trimming and J lost 5 bases; unmatched junction nucleotides: 8. The CDR3 DNA follows: TGCGCCAGCAGCGGCGCGGGAGTTATGGAGACCCAGTACTTC. Translation: CASSGAGVMETQYF.

The chain employs TRBV5-1 and TRBJ1-3; D remains ambiguous. This CDR3 is built from 15 residues. Germline CDR1 and CDR2: SGHRS and YFSETQ. Between the trimmed V and J ends, which lost 0 bases and 0 bases, there was a span of 7 bases. The DNA for the CDR3 is TGCGCCAGCAGCTTGGACGCTAGCTCTGGAAACACCATATATTTT. It is translated as CASSLDASSGNTIYF. The whole variable domain, remainder taken from reference TRBV5-1 and TRBJ1-3, is KAGVTQTPRYLIKTRGQQVTLSCSPISGHRSVSWYQQTPGQGLQFLFEYFSETQRNKGNFPGRFSGRQFSNSRSEMNVSTLELGDSALYLCASSLDASSGNTIYFGEGSWLTVV.

CDR3 nucleotide sequence: TGTGCCAGCCGAGACAGGGGATACACCGGGGAGCTGTTTTTT. As protein: CASRDRGYTGELFF. The chain recombines TRBV6-1 with TRBJ2-2; 8 nucleotides match TRBD1. V dropped 8 bases and J dropped 3; count of bases not matched to a gene: 5. CDR3 length equals 14 residues. Germline CDR1 MNHNS, CDR2 SASEGT.

J is TRBJ1-3 and V is TRBV14, with a weak D call TRBD1 (5 bases). Per germline, CDR1 SGHDN and CDR2 FVKESK. Trimming pared 4 bases from V and 4 bases from J, leaving 11 bases between. The CDR3 is made up of 14 amino acids. As DNA, the CDR3 is TGTGCCAGCAGCCGGGCAGGGTCCGGAAACACCATATATTTT. Translated: CASSRAGSGNTIYF.

The chain is built from TRBV5-1 and TRBJ2-1; 7 nucleotides align to TRBD1. V lost 8 bases and J lost 9; bases outside the gene matches: 11. CDR1 and CDR2 from the germline V gene are SGHRS and YFSETQ. The CDR3 is 13 amino acids. Written as DNA, the CDR3 is TGCGCCAGTCTCGACCCCAGGGGGTCTGAGCAGTTCTTC. This sequence encodes CASLDPRGSEQFF. The complete variable domain, with remaining parts taken from reference TRBV5-1 and TRBJ2-1, reads KAGVTQTPRYLIKTRGQQVTLSCSPISGHRSVSWYQQTPGQGLQFLFEYFSETQRNKGNFPGRFSGRQFSNSRSEMNVSTLELGDSALYLCASLDPRGSEQFFGPGTRLTVL.

This clone was detected only once. This chain connects TRBV7-2 to TRBJ2-7, with 7 bases identical to TRBD1. This CDR3 is built from 12 residues. CDR1 SGHTA and CDR2 FQGNSA come from the germline V gene. V shed 5 bases, J shed 3 bases, and the junction held 1 base outside the gene matches. The CDR3 sequence: CASSPGGYEQYF. The CDR3 DNA sequence: TGTGCCAGCAGCCCAGGGGGCTACGAGCAGTACTTC.

This clone has only a few counts. The J gene is TRBJ1-2, the V gene TRBV20-1; TRBD1 might be the D (6 bases). Germline V gene data show CDR1 as DFQATT and CDR2 as SNEGSKA (reference sequence). Trimming removed 5 bases at V and 10 bases at J, with 14 bases between. This CDR3 region has 11 residues. CDR3 coding DNA: TGCAGTGCTCCATACCAGGGGCACTACACCTTC. Encoded protein: CSAPYQGHYTF.